The present entry profiles one T cell receptor (beta chain) with its context. Its antigen is currently unknown. This sequence may be a read error, since a much larger clone differs from it by one base. The record originates from a study of tumor and adjacent non-tumor tissue in lung cancer. Study summary: Patients were aged roughly 31 to 76, around ten men and about 5 women, stage I to III.

The CDR3 is made up of 15 amino acids. CDR1 and CDR2 from the germline V gene are MGHRA and YSYEKL. Study-level points and caveats: Tumor repertoires had a smaller top 100 clone share than normal lung.

The template was RNA from unsorted bulk tissue. This non-tumor lung sample came from over 3 cm beyond the tumor edge. The library came from three nested PCR rounds adapted from ARM-PCR protocols. Each CDR3 protein gets one entry after TCRdb re-called the multiplex PCR reads with MiXCR. The sample contains 100,000 or so distinct CDR3 sequences, roughly 60% of which appear only once. This sequence was found in a young man with non-small cell lung cancer. This rearrangement joins TRBV4-1 to TRBJ2-7; a possible D gene is TRBD2 (6 bases). Sequencing was done on a sample of distant non-tumor lung tissue. CDR3 DNA: TGCACCAGCAGCCAAGTATCGGAGGGGTCCTACGAGCAGTACTTC. This gives the protein CTSSQVSEGSYEQYF.